These 18 T cell receptor beta chains were sequenced from one sample in a study of cytomegalovirus exposure and HLA in healthy donors. The PCR was carried out with 60 Vbeta primers and 13 Jbeta primers. TCRdb's table, derived via immunoSEQ multiplex PCR, lists solely in-frame clones and lacks some. The sample holds approximately 89,000 clones; around 73% are singletons and the top ten take 1.2%. The sequenced sample was PBMCs. These receptors were taken from a female donor in good health and CMV-seronegative.

This sequence joins TRBV18 and TRBJ1-1; TRBD1 is a possible D gene (6 bases). Deletions cut 3 bases from V and 7 bases from J, with 12 bases between. This CDR3 has 13 residues. Per the germline V gene, CDR1 is KGHSH and CDR2 is LQKENI. CDR3 in amino acids: CASSPRTDLEAFF. CDR3 sequence (DNA): TGTGCCAGCTCACCCCGGACAGACCTTGAAGCTTTCTTT.

This sequence joins TRBV7-9 and TRBJ1-2; 9 bases map to TRBD1. The trim removed 0 bases at V and 8 bases at J, leaving 7 bases unmatched. This CDR3 is built from 15 residues. The germline V gene encodes CDR1 SEHNR and CDR2 FQNEAQ (reference sequence). For the CDR3, the DNA is TGTGCCAGCAGCTTAGCGCCGGGACAGGGAGGAGGCTACACCTTC. It yields the protein CASSLAPGQGGGYTF.

The chain is built from TRBV30 and TRBJ2-7, with D perhaps TRBD1 (6 bases). Trimming removed 2 bases at V and 4 bases at J, with 21 bases between. The germline V gene encodes CDR1 GTSNPN and CDR2 SVGIG (reference sequence). This CDR3 has 16 residues. The CDR3 nucleotides are TGTGCCTGGAGTCCCCCGACCAACAGGGTCGGTTACGAGCAGTACTTC. Amino acids: CAWSPPTNRVGYEQYF. Full variable domain (remainder filled in from reference TRBV30 and TRBJ2-7): SQTIHQWPATLVQPVGSPLSLECTVEGTSNPNLYWYRQAAGRGLQLLFYSVGIGQISSEVPQNLSASRPQDRQFILSSKKLLLSDSGFYLCAWSPPTNRVGYEQYFGPGTRLTVT.

This clone was seen only a few times. V usage is TRBV7-6 and J usage is TRBJ2-5; 7 nucleotides align to TRBD2. V lost 2 bases and J lost 4; bases outside the gene matches: 10. This CDR3 region has 16 residues. The germline V gene encodes CDR1 SGHVS and CDR2 FNYEAQ. CDR3 region: CASSLTIRGEAETQYF. CDR3 nucleotides: TGTGCCAGCAGCTTAACCATTCGGGGGGAAGCAGAGACCCAGTACTTC.

The V gene is TRBV6-5, the J gene TRBJ2-5; 9 bases line up with TRBD2. This CDR3 has 15 residues. In germline, CDR1 is MNHEY, CDR2 SVGAGI. The V gene end was trimmed by 4 bases and the J gene end by 0 bases; junction bases not matched to a gene: 3. CDR3: CASSSPSGNQETQYF. DNA of the CDR3: TGTGCCAGCAGTTCCCCTAGCGGGAACCAAGAGACCCAGTACTTC.

The chain carries TRBV10-1 and TRBJ2-1; TRBD2 matches 12 bases. The CDR3 is 16 residues long. Germline V gives CDR1 WNHNN, CDR2 SYGVQD (reference sequence). V lost 3 bases, J lost 7 bases, and 7 bases stayed unmatched. The CDR3 DNA follows: TGCGCCAGCAGTGACCCTCGGACTAGCGGGATGAATGAGCAGTTCTTC. This sequence encodes CASSDPRTSGMNEQFF.

This clone was seen only a few times. The chain joins TRBV5-1 to TRBJ2-5; 7 bases align to TRBD2. Germline-derived CDR1 and CDR2 are SGHRS and YFSETQ. V lost 4 bases to trimming and J lost 5 bases; unmatched junction nucleotides: 11. CDR3 length equals 15 residues. The DNA of the CDR3 is TGCGCCAGCAGCCCTGGGACTATCGGTCCCGAGACCCAGTACTTC. Encoded protein: CASSPGTIGPETQYF.

This clone was seen more than once but under ten times. This chain links TRBV19 with TRBJ2-1; TRBD2 agrees at 7 bases. The trim removed 4 bases at V and 1 base at J, leaving 7 bases unmatched. CDR1 is LNHDA and CDR2 is SQIVND in the germline V gene (reference sequence). The CDR3 contains 16 residues. CDR3 in DNA: TGTGCCAGTAGTACCAGACTAGCAGCGTCCTACAATGAGCAGTTCTTC. It translates to CASSTRLAASYNEQFF.

V gene TRBV7-2 combines with J gene TRBJ1-2; D uncertain. With 1 base removed from V and 4 bases from J, the gap between germline ends came to 10 bases. CDR1 and CDR2 (germline): SGHTA, FQGNSA. This CDR3 is built from 14 residues. Written as DNA, the CDR3 is TGTGCCAGCAGCTTAGGGGCAAATCTCTATGGCTACACCTTC. Translating it yields CASSLGANLYGYTF.

The chain combines TRBV11-2 with TRBJ2-5; D unclear. CDR3 size: 16 residues. CDR1 SGHAT and CDR2 FQNNGV come from the germline V gene. Trimming stripped 2 bases from V and 5 bases from J, with 18 bases between. CDR3 sequence: CASSLPFGRRSETQYF. The CDR3 nucleotides are TGTGCCAGCAGCTTACCTTTTGGGCGTCGAAGTGAGACCCAGTACTTC.

This clone was picked up a small number of times. The chain combines TRBV30 with TRBJ1-5; D is ambiguous. The CDR3 has 13 residues. V lost 2 bases and J lost 4, with 9 bases in between. Germline CDR1 GTSNPN, CDR2 SVGIG (reference sequence). As DNA, the CDR3 is TGTGCCTGGAGTTGGGAGGAAAATCAGCCCCAGCATTTT. This codes for CAWSWEENQPQHF.

This clone was seen a few times. The chain joins TRBV10-3 to TRBJ1-6; TRBD1 aligns across 7 bases. The CDR3 runs 18 residues. J gave up 7 bases and V 5 bases, and 17 bases lay outside the gene matches. CDR1 is ENHRY, CDR2 SYGVKD, per germline. CDR3 residues: CAISPRQGPLNHNSPLHF. In DNA form, the CDR3 reads TGTGCCATCAGTCCGAGACAGGGACCTCTAAATCACAATTCACCCCTCCACTTT.

The rearrangement uses TRBV18 and TRBJ2-7; TRBD1 matches 7 bases. This CDR3 is 13 amino acids long. V lost 5 bases, J lost 2 bases, and 3 bases stayed unmatched. Germline V gene sequence: CDR1 KGHSH, CDR2 LQKENI. DNA of the CDR3: TGTGCCAGCTCATTGGGACAGACCTACGAGCAGTACTTC. This gives the protein CASSLGQTYEQYF.

This chain connects TRBV29-1 to TRBJ2-3; D may be TRBD2 (5 bases). The CDR3 spans 13 residues. V dropped 2 bases and J dropped 5 bases, with 11 bases sitting between them. Germline V gene lookup returns CDR1 SQVTM and CDR2 ANQGSEA. DNA for the CDR3: TGCAGCGTTGAATTTACGGGGAGAGATACGCAGTATTTT. It specifies CSVEFTGRDTQYF.

The genes are TRBV27 and TRBJ2-2; TRBD1 agrees at 8 bases. Germline V gene sequence: CDR1 MNHEY, CDR2 SMNVEV (reference sequence). The junction had 5 bases not matched to a gene; V was cut back by 6 bases and J by 2 bases. The CDR3 runs to 15 residues. CDR3 DNA sequence: TGTGCCAGCAGCCGAGGGACAGGAAACACCGGGGAGCTGTTTTTT. Amino acids: CASSRGTGNTGELFF.

The chain joins TRBV30 to TRBJ2-2, with D tentatively TRBD1 (5 bases). CDR3 length: 12 amino acids. The germline CDR1 and CDR2 sequences are GTSNPN and SVGIG (reference sequence). The ends were cut back, 2 bases at V and 7 bases at J, with 8 bases in the middle. The CDR3 sequence is CAWSRGGGELFF. The CDR3 DNA reads TGTGCCTGGAGTAGGGGTGGCGGGGAGCTGTTTTTT.

This chain's CDR3 is CASSSPLAGDTQYF. The DNA for the CDR3 is TGTGCCAGCAGCTCCCCCCTTGCGGGAGATACGCAGTATTTT. The chain joins TRBV7-9 to TRBJ2-3, with D perhaps matching TRBD2 (5 bases). V lost 4 bases and J lost 5, with 13 bases in between. CDR1 is SEHNR, CDR2 FQNEAQ, per germline (reference sequence). This CDR3 is built from 14 residues.

The chain joins TRBV4-3 to TRBJ2-7, with D possibly matching TRBD2 (6 bases). Trimming stripped 0 bases from V and 4 bases from J, with 10 bases between. Germline V CDR1 and CDR2: LGHNA, YSLEER. This CDR3 comprises 14 residues. The CDR3, as DNA: TGCGCCAGCAGCCAAGAATACGGGGGTTACGAGCAGTACTTC. Translation gives CASSQEYGGYEQYF.